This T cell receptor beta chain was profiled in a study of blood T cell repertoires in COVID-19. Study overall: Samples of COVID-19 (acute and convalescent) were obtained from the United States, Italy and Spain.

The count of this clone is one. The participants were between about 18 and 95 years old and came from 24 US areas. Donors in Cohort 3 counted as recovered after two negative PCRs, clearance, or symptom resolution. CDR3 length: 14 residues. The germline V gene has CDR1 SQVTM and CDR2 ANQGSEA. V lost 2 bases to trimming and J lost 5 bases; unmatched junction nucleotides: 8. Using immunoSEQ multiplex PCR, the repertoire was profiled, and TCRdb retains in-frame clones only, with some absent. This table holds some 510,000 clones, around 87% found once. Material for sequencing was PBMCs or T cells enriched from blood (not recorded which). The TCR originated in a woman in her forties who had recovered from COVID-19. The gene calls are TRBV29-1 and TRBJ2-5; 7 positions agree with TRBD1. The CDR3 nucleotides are TGCAGCGTTGAACCGAGGGGGCAGGGGGAGACCCAGTACTTC. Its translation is CSVEPRGQGETQYF.